This T cell receptor (beta chain) was sequenced for a study of blood T cell repertoires in COVID-19. For the study at large: Samples taken during acute and convalescent COVID-19 were collected in the United States, Italy and Spain. T cells, B-cell-depleted T cells, or PBMCs supplied cDNA or gDNA.

Germline CDR1 and CDR2: MDHEN and SYDVKM. The CDR3 is made up of 16 amino acids. Unmatched junction bases numbered 9, after V lost 5 bases and J lost 1 base. TCRdb's table, derived via immunoSEQ multiplex PCR, lists solely in-frame clones and lacks some. The sample contains approximately 180,000 clones, roughly 88% of which appear only once. Seattle participants joined during active infection and were tracked over time. The chain combines TRBV28 with TRBJ2-5, with 8 bases that match TRBD2. The sequence was collected from a woman aged 40 to 50 with COVID-19, enrolled during active disease. The sequenced sample consisted of peripheral blood. The CDR3, as DNA: TGTGCCAGCAGTAGGGGCGGGGGACTAGTCCAAGAGACCCAGTACTTC. It translates to CASSRGGGLVQETQYF.